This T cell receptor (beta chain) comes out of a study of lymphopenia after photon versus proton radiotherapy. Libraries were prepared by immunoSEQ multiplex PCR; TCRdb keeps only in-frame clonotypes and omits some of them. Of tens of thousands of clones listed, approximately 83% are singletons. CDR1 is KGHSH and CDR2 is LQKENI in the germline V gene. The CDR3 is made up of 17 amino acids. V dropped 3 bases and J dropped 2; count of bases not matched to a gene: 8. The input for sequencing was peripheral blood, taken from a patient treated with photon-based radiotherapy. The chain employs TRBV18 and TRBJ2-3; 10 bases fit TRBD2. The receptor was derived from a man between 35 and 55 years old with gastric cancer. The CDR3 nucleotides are TGTGCCAGCTCACCCCCAGCGGGGGGGCCCAACACAGATACGCAGTATTTT. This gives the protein CASSPPAGGPNTDTQYF.